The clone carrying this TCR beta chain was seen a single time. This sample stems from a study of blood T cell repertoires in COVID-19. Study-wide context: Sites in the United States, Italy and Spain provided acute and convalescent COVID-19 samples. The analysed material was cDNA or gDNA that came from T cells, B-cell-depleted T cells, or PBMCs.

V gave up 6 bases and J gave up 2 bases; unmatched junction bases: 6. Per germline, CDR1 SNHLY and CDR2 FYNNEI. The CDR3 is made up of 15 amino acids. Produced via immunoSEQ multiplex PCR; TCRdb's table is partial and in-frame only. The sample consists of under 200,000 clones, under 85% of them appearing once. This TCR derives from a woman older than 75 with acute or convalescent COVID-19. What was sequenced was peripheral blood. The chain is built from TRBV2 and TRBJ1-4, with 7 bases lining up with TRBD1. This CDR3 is CASREGQITNEKLFF. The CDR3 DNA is TGTGCCAGCAGAGAGGGACAGATTACTAATGAAAAACTGTTTTTT.